A selection of T cell receptor beta chains follows, all from one sample in a study of shared clonotypes between healthy human individuals. Libraries were prepared by immunoSEQ multiplex PCR; TCRdb keeps only in-frame clonotypes and omits some of them. The table has roughly 530,000 clones, around 96% seen once. The sequenced material came from naive CD4+ T cells sorted from blood. The receptors come from a woman aged 30 to 39 in good health. The CDR3 runs from the conserved cysteine through the conserved F or W. Expanded clones get a size class; other rows say once, few or many, or leave the size out.

-	TRBV9	TRBJ2-7	CASSAAPGGSYEQYF
-	TRBV28	TRBJ2-2	CASSPRVGTGELFF
-	TRBV2	TRBJ1-5	CASSEPSGYSQPQHF
-	TRBV19	TRBJ2-1	CASSIWSADEQFF
-	TRBV28	TRBJ1-5	CASRPNPGQGDQPQHF
-	TRBV18	TRBJ2-5	CASSRIAGGDETQYF
-	TRBV6-1	TRBJ2-7	CASNRDLWEQYF
-	TRBV25-1	TRBJ1-1	CASSDSQGYTEAFF
-	TRBV7-2	TRBJ2-1	CASSPRADNEQFF
-	TRBV5-1	TRBJ2-4	CASSWSQKAKNIQYF
-	TRBV9	TRBJ2-7	CASSVVEASEQYF
-	TRBV10-2	TRBJ2-5	CASSQFSGGQTQYF
-	TRBV28	TRBJ1-4	CASSFAGGEKLFF
-	TRBV19	-	CASSGLEAYEQYF
-	TRBV18	TRBJ1-1	CASSQTDGNTEAFF
-	TRBV6-1	TRBJ1-2	CASSEYGQGVLGYTF
-	TRBV29-1	TRBJ1-4	CSAGDHEKLFF
-	TRBV10-3	TRBJ2-7	CAIRDSSRNSYEQYF
-	TRBV30	TRBJ1-4	CAWSVGGTNEKLFF
-	TRBV7-3	TRBJ1-4	CASSQTTGVRGKLFF
-	TRBV28	TRBJ1-5	CASSSLSARAGQPQHF
once	TRBV28	TRBJ2-7	CASALGGTYEQYF
-	TRBV4-2	TRBJ2-1	CASEGGRTGTYNEQFF
-	TRBV20-1	TRBJ1-2	CSARRGTGYTF
-	TRBV7-8	-	CASSLVALSSYEQYF
-	TRBV2	TRBJ1-2	CASSENRGGYGYTF
-	TRBV6-6	TRBJ2-1	CASSHPPGTSYNEQFF
-	TRBV2	TRBJ2-5	CASSEALLAGGPGETQYF
once	TRBV28	TRBJ2-7	CASSPGAVYEQYF
-	TRBV6-5	TRBJ2-7	CASSYGQGGYEQYF
-	TRBV6-5	TRBJ2-7	CASSSGLAAYEQYF
-	TRBV19	TRBJ2-1	CASSNRQGGDEQFF
-	TRBV21-1	TRBJ2-3	CASSISVDHRSVIHTDTQYF
-	TRBV7-2	TRBJ2-5	CASSSTGFRETQYF
-	TRBV28	-	CASSTGGYYEQYF
few	TRBV7-9	TRBJ2-4	CAIHLAKNIQYF
few	TRBV6-1	TRBJ1-5	CASSERGNQPQHF
-	TRBV2	TRBJ1-1	CASMRAEAFF
-	TRBV27	TRBJ2-1	CASSLLGGRVYNEQFF
-	TRBV11-2	TRBJ2-7	CASSLTAGGRYEQYF
once	TRBV28	TRBJ1-1	CASRTTGVEAFF
-	TRBV7-8	TRBJ2-7	CASSLASGAYEQYF